These 29 T cell receptor beta chains were all obtained from the same sample, sequenced in a study of T cell changes during pregnancy in multiple sclerosis. Some clones are missing from TCRdb's copy, which holds only in-frame ones; the method was immunoSEQ multiplex PCR. The sample records 36,000 or so clones, approximately 92% being singletons. Specimen: PBMCs (not recorded whether the cells were cultured). All receptors come from a female donor with multiple sclerosis, enrolled in a pregnancy study.

V usage is TRBV5-1 and J usage is TRBJ2-3; 12 bases align to TRBD1. The junction had 4 bases not matched to a gene; V was cut back by 0 bases and J by 2 bases. The CDR3 loop spans 17 amino acids. Germline V gives CDR1 SGHRS, CDR2 YFSETQ. The CDR3 coding sequence is TGCGCCAGCAGCTTGGAAGGGACAGGGGGCCCCACAGATACGCAGTATTTT. It is translated as CASSLEGTGGPTDTQYF.

Sample share makes this clone medium-sized. The rearrangement uses TRBV29-1 and TRBJ1-4; D perhaps matches TRBD1 (5 bases). The CDR3 totals 14 residues. V was clipped by 8 bases and J by 8 bases, with 21 bases between them. From germline, CDR1 is SQVTM and CDR2 ANQGSEA. CDR3 protein: CSSSGTVLGEKLFF. Here the CDR3 DNA reads TGCAGCTCTAGCGGGACCGTTCTAGGGGAAAAACTGTTTTTT.

J is TRBJ2-1 and V is TRBV5-6, with 7 nucleotides matching TRBD2. The ends lost 4 bases at V and 4 bases at J; junction bases unmatched: 8. Germline CDR1 is SGHDT and CDR2 is YYEEEE. CDR3 length: 15 amino acids. The CDR3 here is CASSLRGTTYNEQFF. DNA for the CDR3: TGTGCCAGCAGCCTCCGGGGGACTACATACAATGAGCAGTTCTTC.

The V and J genes are TRBV7-9 and TRBJ2-3; D remains ambiguous. V was cut by 0 bases and J by 5 bases, with 12 bases left in between. The CDR3 is made up of 15 amino acids. Per germline, CDR1 SEHNR and CDR2 FQNEAQ (reference sequence). The CDR3 bases are TGTGCCAGCAGCTTAGCAATAGGTGGCAGAGATACGCAGTATTTT. Translated: CASSLAIGGRDTQYF.

V gene TRBV5-6 combines with J gene TRBJ2-1; no clear D. V was shortened by 4 bases and J by 5 bases, with 7 bases between the two germline ends. The CDR3 is made up of 12 amino acids. From germline, CDR1 is SGHDT and CDR2 YYEEEE. CDR3 sequence: CASSMNHNEQFF. The CDR3 nucleotides are TGTGCCAGCAGCATGAACCACAATGAGCAGTTCTTC.

The V gene is TRBV30, the J gene TRBJ2-1; TRBD2 aligns across 8 bases. Germline V CDR1 and CDR2: GTSNPN, SVGIG (reference sequence). The CDR3 has 11 amino acids. V dropped 3 bases and J dropped 13; count of bases not matched to a gene: 5. The CDR3 nucleotides are TGTGCCTGGAGAGGCGGGAGGAAACAGTTCTTC. As protein: CAWRGGRKQFF.

This chain links TRBV2 with TRBJ1-3; TRBD1 matches 8 bases. From germline, CDR1 is SNHLY and CDR2 FYNNEI. Unmatched junction bases numbered 8, after V lost 6 bases and J lost 4 bases. The CDR3 contains 15 residues. CDR3 coding DNA: TGTGCCAGCAGCGGGGTGACAGGGGTAGGAAACACCATATATTTT. As protein: CASSGVTGVGNTIYF.

The chain links TRBV28 to TRBJ2-7, with 7 bases lining up with TRBD2. Germline trimming cut 6 bases from V and 11 bases from J; bases unmatched to any gene: 13. The germline V gene encodes CDR1 MDHEN and CDR2 SYDVKM. There are 13 residues in the CDR3. CDR3 DNA sequence: TGTGCCAGCAGCCTACCTGGGGACTATTGGAAGTACTTC. It codes for CASSLPGDYWKYF. Together with reference TRBV28 and TRBJ2-7, the CDR3 gives the full variable domain: DVKVTQSSRYLVKRTGEKVFLECVQDMDHENMFWYRQDPGLGLRLIYFSYDVKMKEKGDIPEGYSVSREKKERFSLILESASTNQTSMYLCASSLPGDYWKYFGPGTRLTVT.

This sequence joins TRBV5-4 and TRBJ2-2; D uncertain. From germline, CDR1 is SGHNT and CDR2 YYREEE (reference sequence). This CDR3 is built from 13 residues. V lost 4 bases and J 0 bases, leaving 4 bases between the germline ends. CDR3 loop: CASSAPNTGELFF. CDR3 DNA: TGTGCCAGCAGCGCGCCGAACACCGGGGAGCTGTTTTTT.

The rearrangement joins TRBV11-2 to TRBJ1-5; D ambiguous. CDR1 is SGHAT and CDR2 is FQNNGV in the germline V gene. The ends were cut back, 1 base at V and 7 bases at J, with 11 bases in the middle. CDR3 size: 14 residues. This chain's CDR3 is CASSLGAYGQPQHF. In DNA, the CDR3 is TGTGCCAGCAGCTTAGGGGCTTATGGACAGCCCCAGCATTTT.

This clone was recorded once. The V call is TRBV6-5, the J call TRBJ2-2, with a tentative D call TRBD1 (5 bases). The CDR3 covers 14 residues. The V end was cut by 7 bases, the J end by 0 bases, with 9 bases between. Per germline, CDR1 MNHEY and CDR2 SVGAGI. The CDR3 nucleotides are TGTGCCAGCAAGGGGTTCGCGAACACCGGGGAGCTGTTTTTT. It codes for CASKGFANTGELFF.

The V call is TRBV11-2, the J call TRBJ2-6; D perhaps matches TRBD1 (5 bases). V lost 2 bases, J lost 1 base, and 12 bases lay in between. This CDR3 has 17 residues. The germline CDR1 and CDR2 sequences are SGHAT and FQNNGV. The CDR3: CASSLQGTLSGANVLTF. The DNA for the CDR3 is TGTGCCAGCAGCTTACAGGGTACTCTATCTGGGGCCAACGTCCTGACTTTC.

The chain's CDR3 is CASSLSTRGSTEAFF. The CDR3 nucleotides are TGTGCCAGCAGCTTATCGACCCGGGGCAGCACTGAAGCTTTCTTT. This chain connects TRBV7-9 to TRBJ1-1; maybe TRBD1 (5 bases). Trimming left V 2 bases short and J 4 bases short, with 14 bases between. Germline V CDR1 and CDR2: SEHNR, FQNEAQ (reference sequence). The CDR3 consists of 15 residues. The whole variable domain, filled in from reference TRBV7-9 and TRBJ1-1, reads DTGVSQNPRHKITKRGQNVTFRCDPISEHNRLYWYRQTLGQGPEFLTYFQNEAQLEKSRLLSDRFSAERPKGSFSTLEIQRTEQGDSAMYLCASSLSTRGSTEAFFGQGTRLTVV.

The chain uses TRBV28 and TRBJ2-5; the D is unclear. This CDR3 is 11 amino acids long. Germline CDR1 is MDHEN and CDR2 is SYDVKM. Trimming took off 5 bases at V and 5 bases at J, with 6 bases between the two ends. CDR3: CASSARETQYF. In DNA form, the CDR3 reads TGTGCCAGCAGTGCCAGGGAGACCCAGTACTTC.

This chain links TRBV5-5 with TRBJ2-7; tentative D call: TRBD2 (5 bases). CDR1 is SGHKS and CDR2 is YYEKEE in the germline V gene (reference sequence). CDR3 length equals 15 residues. The germline V and J ends were trimmed by 0 bases and 7 bases, with 17 bases remaining between them. CDR3 DNA: TGTGCCAGCAGCTTGGAGGGTGCTAAGGAGGTTGAGCAGTACTTC. Protein product: CASSLEGAKEVEQYF.

J is TRBJ2-7 and V is TRBV4-1; D may correspond to TRBD1 or TRBD2 (5 bases each). The V end was cut by 9 bases, the J end by 7 bases, with 28 bases between. Germline V gene sequence: CDR1 MGHRA, CDR2 YSYEKL. CDR3 size: 16 residues. CDR3 sequence (DNA): TGCGCCAGTAAAGACACGACCAAGGGGACGTCGAGTGAGCAGTACTTC. Amino acids: CASKDTTKGTSSEQYF.

CDR3 residues: CASSVGTGFSELFF. Here the CDR3 DNA reads TGTGCCAGCAGCGTGGGGACAGGGTTTTCGGAACTGTTTTTT. The chain combines TRBV9 with TRBJ1-4; 9 nucleotides line up with TRBD1. V shed 2 bases and J 12 bases; nucleotides not matched to a gene: 8. The length of the CDR3 is 14 residues. Germline CDR1 reads SGDLS; CDR2 reads YYNGEE. The complete variable domain, with remaining parts taken from reference TRBV9 and TRBJ1-4, reads DSGVTQTPKHLITATGQRVTLRCSPRSGDLSVYWYQQSLDQGLQFLIQYYNGEERAKGNILERFSAQQFPDLHSELNLSSLELGDSALYFCASSVGTGFSELFFGSGTQLSVL.

The chain carries TRBV28 and TRBJ2-3, with D unresolved. There are 14 residues in the CDR3. Per the germline V gene, CDR1 is MDHEN and CDR2 is SYDVKM. With 6 bases removed from V and 2 bases from J, the gap between germline ends came to 12 bases. The CDR3 sequence: CASSGLRTTDTQYF. CDR3 nucleotide sequence: TGTGCCAGCAGCGGCCTTAGGACCACAGATACGCAGTATTTT.

CDR3 DNA sequence: TGTGCCAGCAGCTTACCTACAGGGTCCAACTATGGCTACACCTTC. Translation: CASSLPTGSNYGYTF. This chain joins TRBV7-9 and TRBJ1-2; the D gene is possibly TRBD1 (6 bases). The V gene lost 2 bases and the J gene lost 2 bases, with 12 bases spanning the gap. The CDR3 loop spans 15 amino acids. The V gene's germline CDR1 is SEHNR and CDR2 FQNEAQ (reference sequence).

V and J are TRBV28 and TRBJ1-2; D uncertain. Germline-derived CDR1 and CDR2 are MDHEN and SYDVKM. Trimming removed 5 bases at V and 6 bases at J, with 13 bases between. The CDR3 has 13 residues. CDR3 region: CASSLTLSNGYTF. CDR3 nucleotides: TGTGCCAGCAGTCTGACTTTAAGTAATGGCTACACCTTC.

The chain uses TRBV30 and TRBJ2-1; TRBD2 matches 7 bases. The CDR3 has 15 amino acids. After removal of 0 bases from V and 1 base from J, the junction contained 3 bases not matched to a gene. Germline V gene sequence: CDR1 GTSNPN, CDR2 SVGIG (reference sequence). For the CDR3, the DNA is TGTGCCTGGAGTGTACGAGCGGGATCCTACAATGAGCAGTTCTTC. Its protein is CAWSVRAGSYNEQFF.

The chain has TRBV6-4 and TRBJ2-6; either TRBD1 or TRBD2 may fit D (6 bases each). CDR3 length: 16 residues. Deletions cut 8 bases from V and 1 base from J, with 15 bases between. Germline V gives CDR1 MRHNA, CDR2 SNTAGT. The CDR3 here is CASGGTSGSGANVLTF. CDR3 nucleotide sequence: TGTGCCAGCGGCGGGACATCCGGATCTGGGGCCAACGTCCTGACTTTC.

The V call is TRBV10-2, the J call TRBJ2-2, with D possibly matching TRBD1 (6 bases). Germline loops: CDR1 WSHSY, CDR2 SAAADI. Trimming pared 9 bases from V and 4 bases from J, leaving 12 bases between. The CDR3 is 13 residues long. This CDR3 reads CASGGGFTGELFF. The CDR3 DNA follows: TGCGCCAGTGGGGGCGGATTCACCGGGGAGCTGTTTTTT.

The chain links TRBV10-3 to TRBJ2-5, with a possible D match to TRBD1 (5 bases). Germline-derived CDR1 and CDR2 are ENHRY and SYGVKD. The CDR3 extends over 15 amino acids. V dropped 0 bases and J dropped 3 bases, with 11 bases sitting between them. This CDR3 reads CAISESSGAKETQYF. As DNA, the CDR3 is TGTGCCATCAGTGAGTCGAGTGGGGCCAAAGAGACCCAGTACTTC.

The V call is TRBV28, the J call TRBJ1-2; maybe TRBD1 (5 bases). Trimming pared 3 bases from V and 7 bases from J, leaving 9 bases between. The CDR3 contains 12 residues. Germline CDR1 reads MDHEN; CDR2 reads SYDVKM. The CDR3 protein is CASSLGGAGYTF. The CDR3, as DNA: TGTGCCAGCAGTTTGGGGGGAGCTGGCTACACCTTC.

The chain combines TRBV9 with TRBJ2-1; the match to TRBD2 covers 9 bases. Per germline, CDR1 SGDLS and CDR2 YYNGEE. The CDR3 loop spans 15 amino acids. Germline trimming cut 0 bases from V and 7 bases from J; bases unmatched to any gene: 5. CDR3 nucleotide sequence: TGTGCCAGCAGCGTAGGAGCTAGCGGGGTAAATGAGCAGTTCTTC. Amino acid sequence: CASSVGASGVNEQFF.

This clone was seen a single time. The J gene is TRBJ2-5, the V gene TRBV18; D unclear. CDR3 length: 11 residues. In germline, CDR1 is KGHSH, CDR2 LQKENI. V was pared by 5 bases and J by 4 bases, with 5 bases between. CDR3 loop: CASSALETQYF. The DNA for the CDR3 is TGTGCCAGCTCAGCCCTAGAGACCCAGTACTTC.

This CDR3 is CSARADTEAFF. The CDR3 DNA is TGCAGTGCTAGAGCTGACACTGAAGCTTTCTTT. The genes are TRBV20-1 and TRBJ1-1, with D uncertain. The V gene lost 1 base and the J gene lost 3 bases, with 3 bases spanning the gap. Germline CDR1 reads DFQATT; CDR2 reads SNEGSKA (reference sequence). This CDR3 region has 11 residues.

The DNA of the CDR3 is TGCGCCAGCAGCCTTGTTGAGGTCGGGGAGCTGTTTTTT. Its protein is CASSLVEVGELFF. The chain recombines TRBV4-1 with TRBJ2-2, with no clear D. Germline V gene sequence: CDR1 MGHRA, CDR2 YSYEKL. This CDR3 is 13 amino acids long. Trimming left V 4 bases short and J 7 bases short, with 10 bases between.